Listed below are T cell receptor beta chains from one sample, sequenced in a study of OX40 agonist ivuxolimab in advanced cancers. Data came from immunoSEQ multiplex PCR; TCRdb stores just in-frame clones and leaves some out. The sample lists around 80,000 clones, 85% occurring once. The material sequenced was CD4+ or CD8+ T cells sorted from blood, taken in a trial of the OX40 agonist ivuxolimab. The receptors derive from an adult with an advanced solid tumor such as melanoma, head and neck, liver or kidney cancer. CDR3s include the opening cysteine and the closing phenylalanine or tryptophan. The order of the fields is clone size, J gene, V gene, CDR3 protein. Rows give clone size only sometimes, using once, few, many, or a class for an expanded clone.

clone_size: .
j_call: TRBJ2-1
v_call: TRBV9
cdr3_aa: CASSETSGRGNEQFF

clone_size: .
j_call: TRBJ2-7
v_call: TRBV7-8
cdr3_aa: CASSPLDRGYPYEQYF

clone_size: .
j_call: TRBJ1-6
v_call: TRBV6-4
cdr3_aa: CASRGQGNKDSPLHF

clone_size: .
j_call: TRBJ1-1
v_call: TRBV19
cdr3_aa: CASSHGGYTEAFF

clone_size: .
j_call: TRBJ2-1
v_call: TRBV7-6
cdr3_aa: CASSKLAGIYNEQFF

clone_size: .
j_call: TRBJ1-1
v_call: TRBV5-6
cdr3_aa: CASSLAGRGPEAFF

clone_size: .
j_call: TRBJ2-7
v_call: TRBV29-1
cdr3_aa: CSVDRRPGQGIYEQYF

clone_size: .
j_call: TRBJ1-3
v_call: TRBV14
cdr3_aa: CASSLNGGNTIYF

clone_size: .
j_call: TRBJ2-7
v_call: TRBV7-2
cdr3_aa: CASSRGPSGTNYEQYF

clone_size: .
j_call: TRBJ2-5
v_call: TRBV5-6
cdr3_aa: CASSLRNGETQYF

clone_size: .
j_call: TRBJ2-7
v_call: TRBV19
cdr3_aa: CASTTLAGGPGAEQYF

clone_size: .
j_call: TRBJ1-2
v_call: TRBV30
cdr3_aa: CAWSDGRGYGYTF

clone_size: .
j_call: TRBJ2-5
v_call: TRBV6-5
cdr3_aa: CASSYVLALKTQYF

clone_size: once
j_call: TRBJ1-5
v_call: TRBV7-2
cdr3_aa: CASSHTLQGQVNQPQHF

clone_size: .
j_call: TRBJ2-7
v_call: TRBV5-1
cdr3_aa: CASSPSSYEQYF

clone_size: once
j_call: TRBJ2-1
v_call: TRBV9
cdr3_aa: CASSPRGRDNEQFF

clone_size: .
j_call: TRBJ1-4
v_call: TRBV5-1
cdr3_aa: CASSLGGTGYEKLFF

clone_size: once
j_call: TRBJ1-2
v_call: TRBV5-1
cdr3_aa: CASSFLTGPPPKGGYTF

clone_size: .
j_call: TRBJ2-1
v_call: TRBV15
cdr3_aa: CATSRGGLAGRNEQFF

clone_size: .
j_call: TRBJ1-5
v_call: TRBV2
cdr3_aa: CASSGGWADQPQHF

clone_size: .
j_call: TRBJ1-1
v_call: TRBV28
cdr3_aa: CASRLEGVEAFF

clone_size: .
j_call: TRBJ1-4
v_call: TRBV10-3
cdr3_aa: CAISDGNEKLFF